This T cell receptor beta chain was captured in a study of early T cells in non-severe SARS-CoV-2 infection (dated by TCRdb to 2020 to 2023). About the study as a whole: Because TCR sequencing relied on bulk RNA taken from unsorted whole blood, pairing of alpha and beta chains was not possible. Study-wide findings and limitations: Matching against VDJdb was skewed toward anti-spike CD8 responses, likely underestimated virus-specific expansions, and missed private and CD4 specificities.

A case-control design nested within a healthcare worker cohort in London, UK, was used, with weekly nasopharyngeal swab PCR tests and blood sampling performed. Healthcare workers were recruited between 23 and 31 March 2020, during the week of the UK lockdown, and were followed weekly for up to roughly 15 weeks. The receptor library was made with 5' RACE. This sample was sequenced with a NextSeq 500. Unique molecular identifiers were attached to individual cDNA molecules in the TCR library protocol so that sequencing error and PCR bias could be corrected. TCR alpha and beta chains were both sequenced, and the abundances of alpha and beta sequences in each sample were closely correlated with each other. The authors processed their data as follows. Decombinator V4 was used to annotate TCR sequences for V gene, J gene and CDR3. TCRs were defined as expanded if a significant change between any two time points was detected under a Poisson model with p below 0.0001. Abundances of TCRs were expressed as counts per million after normalisation to the total number of TCRs sequenced in each sample. VDJdb, accessed 1 November 2021, was searched for CMV, EBV and SARS-CoV-2 annotated TCRs, excluding TCRs annotated for multiple antigens. The raw public data were reprocessed by TCRdb itself: fastp quality trimming at Q25, MiXCR clonotype calling, in-frame beta chains only. Rows are unified per CDR3 protein, each entry keeping the most common DNA and genes. These V and J calls are TCRdb output, not the study's own analysis. The sample table shows fewer than 65,000 distinct CDR3 sequences, and about 10% are seen once. 4.5% of the sample is held by the ten biggest clonotypes.

About this clonotype: Its antigen target is currently unknown. It has no much larger one-base neighbor in the sample; base qualities were not kept.

This receptor was obtained from an adult who was a healthcare worker with PCR-confirmed SARS-CoV-2 infection or an uninfected control (not recorded which). Sequencing was performed on whole blood.

The nucleotide sequence is given as TGTGCCAGCAGTTTAACAGGGGGTCGCACTGAAGCTTTCTTT. This is translated as CASSLTGGRTEAFF. The sequence is built from TRBV27 and TRBJ1-1, with TRBD1 matching 8 junction bases. V is pruned by 2 bases and J by 4 bases, leaving 3 bases of the junction without a gene match. CDR1 and CDR2 are read off the germline V gene (reference sequence) as MNHEY and SMNVEV. Including cysteine and phenylalanine, the CDR3 has 14 amino acids. Of the read, only the CDR3 DNA is kept; its 42 bases are in frame from base 1.